These 15 T cell receptor beta chains were sequenced from one sample in a study of cytomegalovirus exposure and HLA in healthy donors. The PCR employed 60 Vbeta primers together with 13 Jbeta primers. Produced via immunoSEQ multiplex PCR; TCRdb's table is partial and in-frame only. There are around 53,000 clones in the sample; around 66% occur only once, and 2.5% to 3% lies in the top ten. Sequenced: PBMCs. The receptors derive from a young man in good health and CMV-seronegative.

This clone has just a few counts. V gene TRBV6-6 combines with J gene TRBJ2-2; D is unclear. CDR3 length: 13 amino acids. The germline V gene encodes CDR1 MNHNY and CDR2 SVGAGI (reference sequence). Trimming took 5 bases from V and 2 from J, leaving 6 bases between them. CDR3 residues: CASSPSNTGELFF. CDR3 bases: TGTGCCAGCAGTCCCTCTAACACCGGGGAGCTGTTTTTT.

This chain uses TRBV15 with TRBJ1-1; maybe TRBD1 (6 bases). The CDR3 covers 15 residues. Per the germline V gene, CDR1 is LNHNV and CDR2 is YYDKDF (reference sequence). V lost 4 bases, J lost 0 bases, and 12 bases lay in between. The CDR3 here is CATSKEGGLNTEAFF. The CDR3 DNA reads TGTGCCACCAGCAAGGAAGGGGGATTGAACACTGAAGCTTTCTTT.

This clone was counted only a few times. Sequence at one end of the junction differs from germline and may be a read error. The rearrangement joins TRBV30 to TRBJ2-7, with D tentatively TRBD2 (5 bases). CDR1 is GTSNPN, CDR2 SVGIG, per germline (reference sequence). The CDR3 is made up of 11 amino acids. CDR3 bases: TGTGCGTGGAGACGGGACTACGAGCAGTACTTC. Translation gives CAWRRDYEQYF.

Written as DNA, the CDR3 is TGTGCCAGCAGTCCTCTAGGACAGGGCAACACTGAAGCTTTCTTT. Translated: CASSPLGQGNTEAFF. The chain recombines TRBV27 with TRBJ1-1; 8 nucleotides align to TRBD1. The CDR3 spans 15 residues. Germline assignment: CDR1 MNHEY and CDR2 SMNVEV (reference sequence). After removal of 5 bases from V and 2 bases from J, the junction contained 7 bases not matched to a gene.

The gene calls are TRBV14 and TRBJ1-6; D gene uncertain. CDR1 and CDR2 from the germline V gene are SGHDN and FVKESK. The V end lost 4 bases, the J end lost 9 bases, and 13 bases lay between the germline ends. There are 14 residues in the CDR3. CDR3 sequence: CASSREDVSSPLHF. The CDR3, as DNA: TGTGCCAGCAGCCGAGAAGATGTGAGTTCACCCCTCCACTTT.

This clone occurred once. The CDR3 spells CANAEDGYNEQFF. As DNA, the CDR3 is TGTGCCAACGCGGAAGACGGGTACAATGAGCAGTTCTTC. This chain connects TRBV10-3 to TRBJ2-1, with D unresolved. The CDR3 has 13 residues. Germline CDR1 is ENHRY and CDR2 is SYGVKD. Trimming cost V 10 bases and J 4 bases, with 14 bases left between them.

V gene TRBV4-2 combines with J gene TRBJ2-3; the match to TRBD1 covers 10 bases. Germline CDR1 LGHNA, CDR2 YNFKEQ. The CDR3 runs to 15 residues. J lost 6 bases, V lost 4 bases, and 7 bases had no gene match. For the CDR3, the DNA is TGTGCCAGCAGCCCCGCCGGGACAGGGGATGATACGCAGTATTTT. It translates to CASSPAGTGDDTQYF.

J is TRBJ1-5 and V is TRBV28; D not resolved. V lost 3 bases and J lost 3, with 12 bases in between. This CDR3 comprises 15 residues. Germline assignment: CDR1 MDHEN and CDR2 SYDVKM. The CDR3 nucleotides are TGTGCCAGCAGTTTGGTTGGGAGGAACAATCAGCCCCAGCATTTT. It codes for CASSLVGRNNQPQHF.

The chain couples TRBV7-2 to TRBJ2-7, with 10 bases that match TRBD2. The J segment lost 3 bases and the V segment lost 1 base, leaving 12 bases of the junction unmatched. The CDR3 consists of 18 residues. Looked up from germline, CDR1 is SGHTA and CDR2 is FQGNSA. CDR3: CASSLGGWASGSSYEQYF. The CDR3 DNA reads as TGTGCCAGCAGCTTAGGGGGTTGGGCTAGCGGGAGTAGCTACGAGCAGTACTTC. Combining the CDR3 with reference TRBV7-2 and TRBJ2-7 gives the whole variable domain GAGVSQSPSNKVTEKGKDVELRCDPISGHTALYWYRQSLGQGLEFLIYFQGNSAPDKSGLPSDRFSAERTGGSVSTLTIQRTQQEDSAVYLCASSLGGWASGSSYEQYFGPGTRLTVT.

This clone was picked up a small number of times. This chain joins TRBV7-2 and TRBJ1-2; a weak D match, TRBD1 (5 bases). Germline CDR1 is SGHTA and CDR2 is FQGNSA. V gave up 1 base and J gave up 5 bases, with 8 bases separating them. This CDR3 region has 13 residues. The CDR3 DNA reads TGTGCCAGCAGCTTAGGACAGAGATATGGCTACACCTTC. Translated, it gives CASSLGQRYGYTF.

The V gene is TRBV25-1, the J gene TRBJ1-2, with 12 bases fitting TRBD1. The CDR3 contains 17 residues. V gave up 7 bases and J gave up 5 bases; unmatched junction bases: 14. Germline-derived CDR1 and CDR2 are MGHDK and SYGVNS. The CDR3 bases are TGTGCCAGCACCCCCGCCGGGACAGGGGGCTTTGTATATGGCTACACCTTC. Translation: CASTPAGTGGFVYGYTF.

The CDR3 DNA follows: TGTGCCAGCATTGAAGGGGCGGTGAACACTGAAGCTTTCTTT. The encoded protein is CASIEGAVNTEAFF. The chain couples TRBV28 to TRBJ1-1; D may be TRBD1 (5 bases). The germline CDR1 and CDR2 sequences are MDHEN and SYDVKM. V lost 7 bases and J lost 0, with 12 bases in between. The CDR3 is made up of 14 amino acids.

This clone was detected only once. The V gene is TRBV10-3, the J gene TRBJ2-7; TRBD1 might be the D (5 bases). The CDR3 is 14 residues long. V lost 6 bases and J 0 bases, leaving 12 bases between the germline ends. Germline V CDR1 and CDR2: ENHRY, SYGVKD. CDR3 loop: CAIRDIPVSYEQYF. The CDR3 coding sequence is TGTGCCATCAGGGACATCCCGGTCTCCTACGAGCAGTACTTC.

This clone was seen more than once but under ten times. The V call is TRBV2, the J call TRBJ2-1; 8 bases align to TRBD2. The CDR3 sequence is 15 residues long. V dropped 1 base and J dropped 7; count of bases not matched to a gene: 6. Per the germline V gene, CDR1 is SNHLY and CDR2 is FYNNEI. The DNA of the CDR3 is TGTGCCAGCAGTGAAGAGGATAGCGGGGCAAATGAGCAGTTCTTC. Encoded protein: CASSEEDSGANEQFF.

This rearrangement joins TRBV4-2 to TRBJ2-4; the D gene is possibly TRBD2 (5 bases). CDR1 and CDR2 (germline): LGHNA, YNFKEQ. V lost 0 bases, J lost 2 bases, and 11 bases lay in between. This CDR3 has 16 amino acids. The CDR3 reads CASSQEWELTKNIQYF. CDR3 nucleotide sequence: TGTGCCAGCAGCCAAGAGTGGGAGTTAACCAAAAACATTCAGTACTTC.